Listed below are T cell receptor beta chains from one sample, sequenced in a study of blood T cell repertoires in COVID-19. Sequencing used immunoSEQ multiplex PCR; TCRdb keeps in-frame clones, though not all of them. The sample consists of tens of thousands of clones, approximately 85% of them appearing once. The specimen sequenced was peripheral blood. These receptor sequences come from a man between 60 and 75 years old with COVID-19, enrolled during active disease. Both conserved end residues are part of each CDR3. A D gene is named only where the DNA matches it firmly. Only part of the rows carry a size: once, few, many, or a class if the clone is expanded.

abundance | j_gene | d_gene | v_gene | CDR3nt | CDR3aa
- | TRBJ1-1 | TRBD1 | TRBV6-5 | TGTGCCAGCACTAAAGACAGGGGCCTGAACACTGAAGCTTTCTTT | CASTKDRGLNTEAFF
- | TRBJ1-6 | - | TRBV5-1 | TGCGCCAGCAGCTTAGAGACAACGAATTCACCCCTCCACTTT | CASSLETTNSPLHF
- | TRBJ1-2 | TRBD1 | TRBV14 | TGTGCCAGCAGCCAACTACCTGAAGGGGGACAGGGAATAAGCTACACCTTC | CASSQLPEGGQGISYTF
- | TRBJ2-7 | - | TRBV4-3 | TGCGCCAGCAGCCAGGGCAGGGACTCCTACGAGCAGTACTTC | CASSQGRDSYEQYF
- | TRBJ2-5 | TRBD1 | TRBV5-1 | TGCGCCAGCAGCTTGGAATCGACAGGGTTCGAAAAGACCCAGTACTTC | CASSLESTGFEKTQYF
few | TRBJ2-2 | TRBD1 | TRBV6-5 | TGTGCCAGCAGGGACCGACAGGGCTCCGGGGAGCTGTTTTTT | CASRDRQGSGELFF
- | TRBJ1-1 | TRBD1 | TRBV2 | TGTGCCACTGGACAGGGGGAGAACACTGAAGCTTTCTTT | CATGQGENTEAFF
- | TRBJ2-7 | - | TRBV3-1/TRBV3-2 | TGTGCCAGCAGCCAAGTCTCCCTCGAGCAGTACTTC | CASSQVSLEQYF
- | TRBJ2-2 | TRBD2 | TRBV11-2 | TGTGCCAGCAGCCTTTTAGCGGGAGAGGTGCCCGGGGAGCTGTTTTTT | CASSLLAGEVPGELFF
once | TRBJ2-7 | - | TRBV19 | TGTGCCAGTAGTAGAGTGGGGACTGTCTACGAGCAGTACTTC | CASSRVGTVYEQYF
- | TRBJ1-4 | - | TRBV28 | TGTGCCAGCAGTTCGCCCGGACAATCGGCTAATGAAAAACTGTTTTTT | CASSSPGQSANEKLFF
- | TRBJ2-3 | - | TRBV24-1 | TGTGCCACCAGTGATTTTCCTAGCTCAGATACGCAGTATTTT | CATSDFPSSDTQYF
few | TRBJ2-5 | - | TRBV5-1 | TGCGCCAGCGCCTCAGGGGAGACCCAGTACTTC | CASASGETQYF
- | TRBJ1-3 | - | TRBV7-9 | TGTGCCAGCAGCCCGGGAAACACCATATATTTT | CASSPGNTIYF
once | TRBJ2-5 | TRBD1 | TRBV5-4 | TGCGCCAGCAGCTTTTTTGGGAGACAGGGTGGGACCCAGTACTTC | CASSFFGRQGGTQYF
- | TRBJ2-1 | - | TRBV19 | TGTGCCAGTAGTATTAATTCGGGGTCATTAGCCGGAAATGAGCAGTTCTTC | CASSINSGSLAGNEQFF
- | TRBJ2-2 | TRBD2 | TRBV19 | TGTGCCACCAGCGGGGCCGCGAACACCGGGGAGCTGTTTTTT | CATSGAANTGELFF
- | TRBJ2-1 | - | TRBV2 | TGTGCCAGCTACACCCAGAATGAGCAGTTCTTC | CASYTQNEQFF
- | TRBJ2-3 | - | TRBV5-4 | TGTGCCAGCACCCACTCTAGCACAGATACGCAGTATTTT | CASTHSSTDTQYF
once | TRBJ1-5 | - | TRBV6-1 | TGTGCCAGCAGTGAACCTAATCAGCCCCAGCATTTT | CASSEPNQPQHF
- | TRBJ2-3 | - | TRBV3-1/TRBV3-2 | TGTGCCAGCAGCCAAGACGAGGTTACGCAGTATTTT | CASSQDEVTQYF
few | TRBJ2-7 | TRBD2 | TRBV4-3 | TGCGCCAGCAGCCAAGAAAGGCTAGCGGGAGGGAACTACGAGCAGTACTTC | CASSQERLAGGNYEQYF